Below are 17 T cell receptor beta chains sequenced from a single sample in a study of PD-L1 blockade in urothelial cancer. Time point here: peripheral blood 6 weeks after treatment start. Assay: immunoSEQ multiplex PCR; the TCRdb copy retains only in-frame clones and omits some. The sample includes 35,000 to 45,000 clones, around 84% of them seen just once. The material was PBMCs, obtained around atezolizumab (anti-PD-L1) treatment. Receptors were obtained from a man in his 70s with urothelial cancer.

By sample share, this clone is medium-sized. Within the sample, other DNA sequences also encode this same CDR3. The chain couples TRBV15 to TRBJ2-7, with 10 positions matching TRBD1. This CDR3 comprises 15 residues. V was pared by 1 base and J by 5 bases, with 5 bases of the junction left unmatched. Germline CDR1 reads LNHNV; CDR2 reads YYDKDF (reference sequence). The CDR3: CATSRGRTGGHEQYF. As DNA, the CDR3 is TGTGCCACCAGCAGAGGGCGGACAGGGGGTCACGAGCAGTACTTC.

This clone was picked up a small number of times. This chain uses TRBV25-1 with TRBJ1-5; D unclear. CDR1 and CDR2 (germline): MGHDK, SYGVNS. This CDR3 contains 14 residues. The V gene lost 4 bases and the J gene lost 5 bases, with 12 bases spanning the gap. DNA for the CDR3: TGTGCCAGCAGTGCGGGTGCTGCACATCAGCCCCAGCATTTT. Encoded protein: CASSAGAAHQPQHF. Full variable domain (remainder filled in from reference TRBV25-1 and TRBJ1-5): EADIYQTPRYLVIGTGKKITLECSQTMGHDKMYWYQQDPGMELHLIHYSYGVNSTEKGDLSSESTVSRIRTEHFPLTLESARPSHTSQYLCASSAGAAHQPQHFGDGTRLSIL.

The V and J genes are TRBV7-2 and TRBJ2-1; a possible D gene is TRBD1 (6 bases). The germline V and J ends were trimmed by 3 bases and 12 bases, with 18 bases remaining between them. CDR3 length: 14 residues. Per germline, CDR1 SGHTA and CDR2 FQGNSA. The CDR3 DNA reads as TGTGCCAGCAGCTTTTATGGGGGCGAGACTTTGCAGTTCTTC. This sequence encodes CASSFYGGETLQFF. Drawing the rest from reference TRBV7-2 and TRBJ2-1, the complete variable domain is GAGVSQSPSNKVTEKGKDVELRCDPISGHTALYWYRQSLGQGLEFLIYFQGNSAPDKSGLPSDRFSAERTGGSVSTLTIQRTQQEDSAVYLCASSFYGGETLQFFGPGTRLTVL.

This clone has a handful of counts. The J gene is TRBJ1-5, the V gene TRBV28; D possibly corresponds to TRBD1 (6 bases). The CDR3 spans 13 residues. The V gene's germline CDR1 is MDHEN and CDR2 SYDVKM. With 6 bases removed from V and 4 bases from J, the gap between germline ends came to 10 bases. Here the CDR3 DNA reads TGTGCCAGCAGAGGGACACTGAATCAGCCCCAGCATTTT. Translating gives CASRGTLNQPQHF.

The V and J genes are TRBV12-5 and TRBJ1-1, with D possibly TRBD1 on 6 matching bases. The germline V and J ends were trimmed by 6 bases and 1 base, with 9 bases remaining between them. Germline CDR1 is LGHNT and CDR2 is FRNRAP. This CDR3 has 13 amino acids. CDR3 sequence (DNA): TGTGCTAGTGGAACGACAGGGAACACTGAAGCTTTCTTT. This translates into CASGTTGNTEAFF.

This clone was seen more than once but under ten times. The chain recombines TRBV28 with TRBJ2-3; 7 bases are a match to TRBD1. J lost 11 bases, V lost 5 bases, and 13 bases had no gene match. The CDR3 consists of 14 residues. The germline V gene has CDR1 MDHEN and CDR2 SYDVKM. For the CDR3, the DNA is TGTGCCAGCAGTGCCGACAGGGTCGTAGGGGGGCAGTATTTT. Protein: CASSADRVVGGQYF.

The V call is TRBV5-1, the J call TRBJ2-1; D is perhaps TRBD2 (5 bases). The CDR3 is 13 amino acids. Germline V gives CDR1 SGHRS, CDR2 YFSETQ. This CDR3 reads CVSRVSRRDEQFF. The CDR3 coding sequence is TGCGTCAGTCGTGTGTCAAGGCGGGATGAGCAGTTCTTC.

V usage is TRBV5-4 and J usage is TRBJ2-1; TRBD2 matches 8 bases. The germline V gene encodes CDR1 SGHNT and CDR2 YYREEE (reference sequence). There are 13 residues in the CDR3. Losses at the gene ends were 0 bases for V and 9 bases for J; bases not matched to a gene: 2. CDR3 sequence (DNA): TGTGCCAGCAGCTTGGGACTAGCGACTGAGCAGTTCTTC. Translation: CASSLGLATEQFF.

The gene calls are TRBV5-6 and TRBJ2-1; 7 positions agree with TRBD1. Losses at the gene ends were 7 bases for V and 6 bases for J; bases not matched to a gene: 7. Germline V lookup: CDR1 SGHDT, CDR2 YYEEEE. The CDR3 is made up of 13 amino acids. CDR3: CASSGTVFNEQFF. Here the CDR3 DNA reads TGTGCCAGCTCCGGGACAGTATTCAATGAGCAGTTCTTC.

This clone was seen just once. The CDR3 loop reads CSVESVQGLGYTF. CDR3 in DNA: TGCAGCGTTGAGTCGGTACAGGGGCTTGGCTACACCTTC. The rearrangement joins TRBV29-1 to TRBJ1-2, with 7 bases identical to TRBD1. The junction had 8 bases not matched to a gene; V was cut back by 3 bases and J by 7 bases. Germline loops: CDR1 SQVTM, CDR2 ANQGSEA. The CDR3 sequence is 13 residues long.

The chain joins TRBV18 to TRBJ2-2; 10 nucleotides match TRBD1. The CDR3 is made up of 15 amino acids. The trim removed 3 bases at V and 5 bases at J, leaving 3 bases unmatched. Germline V lookup: CDR1 KGHSH, CDR2 LQKENI. The CDR3 sequence: CASSPPGQGTGELFF. In DNA, the CDR3 is TGTGCCAGCTCACCGCCGGGACAGGGGACCGGGGAGCTGTTTTTT.

The V gene is TRBV4-1, the J gene TRBJ1-1, with 7 bases aligning to TRBD1. With V trimmed by 5 bases and J by 5 bases, 2 bases remained unmatched. Germline CDR1 is MGHRA and CDR2 is YSYEKL. The CDR3 has 12 amino acids. CDR3 region: CASSLGQTEAFF. The CDR3 DNA is TGCGCCAGCAGCTTGGGACAGACTGAAGCTTTCTTT.

The rearrangement links TRBV21-1 to TRBJ2-5; TRBD2 is the table's D call, not checked against the DNA. TRBV21-1 is a pseudogene segment. The CDR3 has 12 amino acids. The CDR3 region is CASSNLKETQYF. CDR3 DNA: TGTGCCAGCAGCAATTTAAAAGAGACCCAGTACTTC.

This clone was counted a single time. CDR3 in amino acids: CASSSRELTGANVLTF. The DNA for the CDR3 is TGCGCCAGCAGCTCCAGGGAACTCACTGGGGCCAACGTCCTGACTTTC. The chain joins TRBV5-1 to TRBJ2-6; D is perhaps TRBD1 (5 bases). The CDR3 loop spans 16 amino acids. CDR1 is SGHRS and CDR2 is YFSETQ in the germline V gene. V gave up 3 bases and J gave up 2 bases, with 12 bases separating them.

This clone is a singleton in its sample. The genes are TRBV29-1 and TRBJ2-3; D is possibly TRBD2 (7 bases). Trimming removed 4 bases from V and 0 bases from J, with 14 bases in between. The CDR3 is 15 residues long. Germline V gene data show CDR1 as SQVTM and CDR2 as ANQGSEA. The CDR3 DNA follows: TGCAGCGTTGGTCATCGGGGGGCCAGCACAGATACGCAGTATTTT. Protein sequence: CSVGHRGASTDTQYF.

The chain couples TRBV7-9 to TRBJ2-1; 9 bases fit TRBD2. CDR1 is SEHNR, CDR2 FQNEAQ, per germline (reference sequence). V lost 7 bases and J lost 7; bases outside the gene matches: 8. The CDR3 consists of 14 residues. CDR3 in DNA: TGTGCCAGCAATCTAATGAGCGGGAGGAATGAGCAGTTCTTC. Its protein is CASNLMSGRNEQFF.

The chain recombines TRBV5-6 with TRBJ2-3; TRBD2 matches 10 bases. Germline CDR1 reads SGHDT; CDR2 reads YYEEEE. V shed 0 bases, J shed 1 base, and the junction held 5 bases outside the gene matches. CDR3 length: 17 amino acids. The CDR3 loop is CASSLVSTSGGTDTQYF. The CDR3 coding sequence is TGTGCCAGCAGCTTGGTCTCCACTAGCGGGGGCACAGATACGCAGTATTTT.